The 12 T cell receptor beta chains below all came from one sample that was sequenced in a study of T cells in Graves' hyperthyroidism and ophthalmopathy (dated 2019 in TCRdb). The library was generated by multiplex PCR. Sequenced using an Illumina HiSeq 2000. Amplification of TCR beta CDR3 regions was carried out from RNA transcripts. A first-round RT-PCR of the TCR CDR3 used the HTBI primer set with the Qiagen OneStep RT-PCR kit. TCRdb reprocessed the public reads (quality trimming at Q25 with fastp, clone calling with MiXCR) and kept in-frame beta chains. Every CDR3 protein is listed once, alongside the most common genes and DNA of its rows. For this sample there are 300,000 or so distinct CDR3 sequences; roughly 18% appear just once. About 49% of the sample lies in the top ten. Sequences were obtained from blood. These receptors all come from a woman in her fifties or sixties with Graves' hyperthyroidism.

This clonotype appeared a few times. The chain employs TRBV6-2 or TRBV6-3 and TRBJ2-1; D unresolved. CDR1 and CDR2 from the germline V gene are MNHEY and SVGEGT. V lost 5 bases, J lost 6 bases, and 17 bases lay in between. This CDR3 is 15 amino acids long. DNA for the CDR3: TGTGCCAGCAGTCCTCTCGGGCTAGTCGGCAATGAGCAGTTCTTC. Translating gives CASSPLGLVGNEQFF.

This clonotype has at least ten counts. This chain connects TRBV7-3 to TRBJ2-1; D is unclear. The V and J ends lost 2 bases and 8 bases respectively, with 10 bases between them. CDR1 is SGHTA and CDR2 is FQGTGA in the germline V gene. The CDR3 loop spans 13 amino acids. The CDR3 bases are TGTGCCAGCAGCTTATTAGGTACCCATGAGCAGTTCTTC. This sequence encodes CASSLLGTHEQFF.

V gene TRBV9 combines with J gene TRBJ2-3, with no clear D. Germline values: CDR1 SGDLS, CDR2 YYNGEE. Deletions cut 3 bases from V and 5 bases from J, with 10 bases between. CDR3 size: 13 residues. The CDR3 reads CASSEWGGDTQYF. The CDR3 DNA sequence: TGTGCCAGCAGCGAATGGGGTGGAGATACGCAGTATTTT.

This clonotype was found many times. As DNA, the CDR3 is TGTGCCAGCAGCGGTCAGACCTACGAGCAGTACTTC. Its translation is CASSGQTYEQYF. V usage is TRBV7-9 and J usage is TRBJ2-7; D gene ambiguous. There are 12 residues in the CDR3. The V end lost 5 bases, the J end lost 2 bases, and 7 bases lay between the germline ends. Germline assignment: CDR1 SEHNR and CDR2 FQNEAQ (reference sequence).

This clonotype was seen at least ten times. V is TRBV2 and J is TRBJ2-1, with 8 bases aligning to TRBD1. Trimming cost V 3 bases and J 6 bases; bases outside gene matches: 4. This CDR3 contains 14 residues. Looked up from germline, CDR1 is SNHLY and CDR2 is FYNNEI. CDR3 in DNA: TGTGCCAGCAGTGACAGGGGGCGAGGCAATGAGCAGTTCTTC. Translating it yields CASSDRGRGNEQFF.

There are many counts of this clonotype. This rearrangement joins TRBV5-1 to TRBJ2-5; 7 nucleotides align to TRBD2. From germline, CDR1 is SGHRS and CDR2 YFSETQ. With V trimmed by 3 bases and J by 2 bases, 4 bases remained unmatched. This CDR3 spans 14 amino acids. Here the CDR3 reads CASSSGGWQETQYF. The CDR3 bases are TGCGCCAGCAGCTCGGGAGGTTGGCAAGAGACCCAGTACTTC.

The rearrangement links TRBV29-1 to TRBJ2-1, with 15 bases matching TRBD2. The V and J ends lost 7 bases and 2 bases, in that order; junction bases with no gene match: 3. Looked up from germline, CDR1 is SQVTM and CDR2 is ANQGSEA. This CDR3 spans 15 amino acids. CDR3 in amino acids: CSAGLAGGPYNEQFF. The CDR3 DNA reads TGCAGCGCTGGACTAGCGGGAGGGCCCTACAATGAGCAGTTCTTC.

This chain connects TRBV10-2 to TRBJ2-5; D might be TRBD1 (5 bases). V was cut by 7 bases and J by 6 bases, with 15 bases left in between. Germline values: CDR1 WSHSY, CDR2 SAAADI. This CDR3 has 13 residues. DNA for the CDR3: TGCGCCAGCACCCAGAGACAGTTACAGACCCAGTACTTC. Amino acids: CASTQRQLQTQYF.

This clonotype was observed many times. The chain employs TRBV30 and TRBJ2-3; D not certain. This CDR3 comprises 11 residues. V lost 4 bases to trimming and J lost 6 bases, with 8 bases between them. The germline CDR1 and CDR2 sequences are GTSNPN and SVGIG (reference sequence). The CDR3 region has the DNA TGTGCCTGGACGAATATGGATACGCAGTATTTT. It yields the protein CAWTNMDTQYF.

This clonotype was seen repeatedly, ten times or more. This rearrangement joins TRBV27 to TRBJ2-2; weak D call: TRBD2 (5 bases). The V and J ends lost 4 bases and 5 bases respectively, with 11 bases between them. Germline lookup yields CDR1 MNHEY and CDR2 SMNVEV (reference sequence). This CDR3 is built from 14 residues. CDR3 DNA sequence: TGTGCCAGCAGTTATTCCTCGGGGACCGGGGAGCTGTTTTTT. Its protein is CASSYSSGTGELFF.

The table lists this clonotype with a few counts. The J gene is TRBJ2-1, the V gene TRBV10-1, with 7 bases that match TRBD1. CDR3 length: 14 residues. V dropped 4 bases and J dropped 12; count of bases not matched to a gene: 12. CDR1 is WNHNN, CDR2 SYGVQD, per germline (reference sequence). CDR3 protein: CASSATGVPVGQFF. For the CDR3, the DNA is TGCGCCAGCAGTGCCACAGGGGTCCCGGTGGGGCAGTTCTTC.

With respect to this clonotype: With a much larger clone just one base away, this may be a read error. The rearrangement links TRBV30 to TRBJ2-7, with D possibly being TRBD2 (5 bases). V was cut by 1 base and J by 2 bases, with 6 bases left in between. The CDR3 covers 12 residues. CDR1 is GTSNPN and CDR2 is SVGIG in the germline V gene (reference sequence). The CDR3 protein is CAWSEGAYEQYF. In DNA form, the CDR3 reads TGTGCCTGGAGTGAGGGAGCCTACGAGCAGTACTTC.